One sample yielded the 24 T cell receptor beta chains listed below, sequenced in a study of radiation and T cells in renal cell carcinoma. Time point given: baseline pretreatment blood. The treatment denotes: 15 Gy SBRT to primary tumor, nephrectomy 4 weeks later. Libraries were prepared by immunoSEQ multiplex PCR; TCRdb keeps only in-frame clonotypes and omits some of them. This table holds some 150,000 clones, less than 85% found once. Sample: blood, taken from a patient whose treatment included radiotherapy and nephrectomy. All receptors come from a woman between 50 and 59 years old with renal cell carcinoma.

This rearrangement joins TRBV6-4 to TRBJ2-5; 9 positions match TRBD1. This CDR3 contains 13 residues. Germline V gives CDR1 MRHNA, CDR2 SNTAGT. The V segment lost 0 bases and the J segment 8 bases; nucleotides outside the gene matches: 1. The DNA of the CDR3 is TGTGCCAGCAGTGACTCGGGACAGGGCACCCAGTACTTC. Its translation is CASSDSGQGTQYF.

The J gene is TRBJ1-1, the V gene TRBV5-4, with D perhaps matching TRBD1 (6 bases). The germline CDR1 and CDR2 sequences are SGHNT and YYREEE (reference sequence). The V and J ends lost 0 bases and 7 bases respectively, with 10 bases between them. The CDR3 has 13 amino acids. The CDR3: CASSLAGAVEAFF. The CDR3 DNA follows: TGTGCCAGCAGCTTGGCGGGGGCGGTTGAAGCTTTCTTT.

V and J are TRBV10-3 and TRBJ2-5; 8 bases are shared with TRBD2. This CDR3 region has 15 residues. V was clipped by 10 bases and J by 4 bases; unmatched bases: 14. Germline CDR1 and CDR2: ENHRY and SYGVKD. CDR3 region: CARGSERERLETQYF. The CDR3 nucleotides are TGTGCCAGGGGTTCTGAGCGGGAGAGGCTAGAGACCCAGTACTTC.

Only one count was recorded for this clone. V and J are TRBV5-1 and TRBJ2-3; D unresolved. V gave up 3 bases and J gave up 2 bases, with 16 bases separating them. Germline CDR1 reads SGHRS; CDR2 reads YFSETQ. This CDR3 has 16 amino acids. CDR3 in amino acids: CASSWSPGRNTDTQYF. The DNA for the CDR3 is TGCGCCAGCAGCTGGAGCCCAGGACGAAACACAGATACGCAGTATTTT.

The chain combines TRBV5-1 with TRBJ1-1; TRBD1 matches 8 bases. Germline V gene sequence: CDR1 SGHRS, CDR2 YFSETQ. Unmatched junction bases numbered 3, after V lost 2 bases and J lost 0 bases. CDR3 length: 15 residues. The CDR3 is CASSFGTGMNTEAFF. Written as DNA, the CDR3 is TGCGCCAGCAGCTTCGGGACAGGTATGAACACTGAAGCTTTCTTT.

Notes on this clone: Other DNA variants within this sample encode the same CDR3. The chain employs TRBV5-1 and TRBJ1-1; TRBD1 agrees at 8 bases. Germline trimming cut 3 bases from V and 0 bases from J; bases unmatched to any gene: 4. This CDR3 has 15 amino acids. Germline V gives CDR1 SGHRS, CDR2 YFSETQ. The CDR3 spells CASSSTGGLNTEAFF. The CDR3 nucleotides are TGCGCCAGCAGCTCAACAGGGGGATTGAACACTGAAGCTTTCTTT.

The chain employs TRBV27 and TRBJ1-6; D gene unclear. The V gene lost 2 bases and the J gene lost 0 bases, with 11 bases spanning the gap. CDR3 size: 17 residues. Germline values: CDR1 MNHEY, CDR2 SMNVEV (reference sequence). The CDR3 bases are TGTGCCAGCAGTTTAGATTTAGGGAGCTCCTATAATTCACCCCTCCACTTT. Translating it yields CASSLDLGSSYNSPLHF.

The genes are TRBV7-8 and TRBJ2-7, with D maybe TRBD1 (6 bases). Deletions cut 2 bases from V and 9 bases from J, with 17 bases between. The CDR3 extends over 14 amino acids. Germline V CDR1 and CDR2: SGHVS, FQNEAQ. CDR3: CASSLTGTPFVQYF. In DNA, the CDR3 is TGTGCCAGCAGCTTAACCGGGACACCTTTTGTGCAGTACTTC.

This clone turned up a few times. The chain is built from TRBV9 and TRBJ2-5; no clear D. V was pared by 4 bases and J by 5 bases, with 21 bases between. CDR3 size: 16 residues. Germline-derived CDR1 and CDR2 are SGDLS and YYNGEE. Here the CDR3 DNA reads TGTGCCAGCAGCCCCGAGAGCGCCTTGCCCGTTGAGACCCAGTACTTC. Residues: CASSPESALPVETQYF.

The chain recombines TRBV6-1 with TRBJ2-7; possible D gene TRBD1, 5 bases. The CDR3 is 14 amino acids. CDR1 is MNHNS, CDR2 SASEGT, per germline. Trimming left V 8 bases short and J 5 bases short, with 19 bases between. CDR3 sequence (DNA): TGTGCCAGCGACCAAACTTATCAGGGTAACGAGCAGTACTTC. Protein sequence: CASDQTYQGNEQYF.

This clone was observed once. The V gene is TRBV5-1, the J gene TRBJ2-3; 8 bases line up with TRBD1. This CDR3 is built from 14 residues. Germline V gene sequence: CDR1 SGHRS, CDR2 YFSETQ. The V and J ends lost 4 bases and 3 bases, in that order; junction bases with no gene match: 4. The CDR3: CASSTRTGTDTQYF. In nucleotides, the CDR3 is TGCGCCAGCAGCACTCGGACAGGGACAGATACGCAGTATTTT.

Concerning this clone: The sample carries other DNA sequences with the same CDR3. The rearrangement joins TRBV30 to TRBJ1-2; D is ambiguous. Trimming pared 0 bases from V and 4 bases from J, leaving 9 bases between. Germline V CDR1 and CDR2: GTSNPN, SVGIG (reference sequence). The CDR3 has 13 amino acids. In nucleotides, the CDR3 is TGTGCCTGGAGTGTGGGCGCGGGCTATGGCTACACCTTC. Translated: CAWSVGAGYGYTF.

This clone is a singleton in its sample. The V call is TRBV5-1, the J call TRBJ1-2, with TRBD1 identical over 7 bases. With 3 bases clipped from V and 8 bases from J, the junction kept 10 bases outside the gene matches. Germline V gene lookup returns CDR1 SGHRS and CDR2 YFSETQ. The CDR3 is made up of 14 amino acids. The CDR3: CASSYLGGAGGYTF. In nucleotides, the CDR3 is TGCGCCAGCAGCTACCTAGGGGGCGCGGGAGGCTACACCTTC.

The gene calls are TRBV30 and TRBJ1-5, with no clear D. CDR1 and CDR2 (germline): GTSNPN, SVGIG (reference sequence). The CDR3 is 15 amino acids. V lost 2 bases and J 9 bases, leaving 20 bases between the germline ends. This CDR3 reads CAWSPSWQPVGPQHF. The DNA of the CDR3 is TGTGCCTGGAGTCCTTCGTGGCAGCCGGTGGGGCCCCAGCATTTT.

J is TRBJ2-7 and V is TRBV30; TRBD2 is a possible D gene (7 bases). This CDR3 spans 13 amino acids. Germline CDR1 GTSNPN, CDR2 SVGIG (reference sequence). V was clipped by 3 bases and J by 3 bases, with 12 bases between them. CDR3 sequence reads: CAWRAGEGYEQYF. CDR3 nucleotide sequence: TGTGCCTGGAGGGCAGGGGAGGGCTACGAGCAGTACTTC.

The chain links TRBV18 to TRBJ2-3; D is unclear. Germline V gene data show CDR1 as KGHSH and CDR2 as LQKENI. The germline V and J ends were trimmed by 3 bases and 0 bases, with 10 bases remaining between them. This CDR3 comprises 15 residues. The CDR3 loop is CASSPVGPSTDTQYF. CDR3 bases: TGTGCCAGCTCACCGGTCGGTCCGAGCACAGATACGCAGTATTTT.

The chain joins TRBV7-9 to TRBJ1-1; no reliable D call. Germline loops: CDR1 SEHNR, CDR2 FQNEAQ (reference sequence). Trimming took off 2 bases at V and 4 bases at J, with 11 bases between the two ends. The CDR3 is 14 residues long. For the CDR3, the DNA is TGTGCCAGCAGCTTAAACCCCGGACGCACTGAAGCTTTCTTT. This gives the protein CASSLNPGRTEAFF. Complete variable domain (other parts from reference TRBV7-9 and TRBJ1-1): DTGVSQNPRHKITKRGQNVTFRCDPISEHNRLYWYRQTLGQGPEFLTYFQNEAQLEKSRLLSDRFSAERPKGSFSTLEIQRTEQGDSAMYLCASSLNPGRTEAFFGQGTRLTVV.

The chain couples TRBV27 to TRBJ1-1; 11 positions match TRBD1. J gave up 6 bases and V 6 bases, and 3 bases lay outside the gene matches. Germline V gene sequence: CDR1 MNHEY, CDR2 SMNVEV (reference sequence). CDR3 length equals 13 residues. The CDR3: CASRRTGGSEAFF. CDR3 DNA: TGTGCCAGCAGAAGGACAGGGGGCTCTGAAGCTTTCTTT.

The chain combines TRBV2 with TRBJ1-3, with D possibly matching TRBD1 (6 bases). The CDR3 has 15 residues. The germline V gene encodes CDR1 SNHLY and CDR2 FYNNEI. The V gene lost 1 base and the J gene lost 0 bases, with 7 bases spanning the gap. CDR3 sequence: CASSEGRGSGNTIYF. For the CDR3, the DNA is TGTGCCAGCAGTGAAGGCAGGGGCTCTGGAAACACCATATATTTT.

The CDR3 DNA follows: TGTGCCAGCAGCTTAGGGACAAATAACTATGGCTACACCTTC. As protein: CASSLGTNNYGYTF. The chain links TRBV7-9 to TRBJ1-2; a weak D match, TRBD1 (5 bases). Germline V gives CDR1 SEHNR, CDR2 FQNEAQ (reference sequence). With 1 base removed from V and 1 base from J, the gap between germline ends came to 7 bases. This CDR3 has 14 residues.

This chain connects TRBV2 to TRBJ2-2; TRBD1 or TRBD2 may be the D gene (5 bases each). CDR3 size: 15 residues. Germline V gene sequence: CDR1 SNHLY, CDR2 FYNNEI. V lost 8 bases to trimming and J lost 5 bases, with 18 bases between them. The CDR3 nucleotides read TGTGCCAGCTGCGATCAGGGAAGGAGGACCGGGGAGCTGTTTTTT. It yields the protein CASCDQGRRTGELFF.

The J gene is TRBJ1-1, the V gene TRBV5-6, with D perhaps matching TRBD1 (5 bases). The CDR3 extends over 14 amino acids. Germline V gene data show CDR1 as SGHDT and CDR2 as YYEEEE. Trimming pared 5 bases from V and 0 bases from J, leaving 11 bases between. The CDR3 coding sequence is TGTGCCAGCAGTTGGGGGGGAATGAACACTGAAGCTTTCTTT. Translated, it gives CASSWGGMNTEAFF.

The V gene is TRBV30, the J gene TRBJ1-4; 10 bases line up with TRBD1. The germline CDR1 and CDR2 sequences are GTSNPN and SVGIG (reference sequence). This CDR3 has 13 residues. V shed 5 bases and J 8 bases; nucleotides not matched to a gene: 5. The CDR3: CAWSTGGNEKLFF. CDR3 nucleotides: TGTGCCTGGTCGACAGGGGGCAACGAAAAACTGTTTTTT.

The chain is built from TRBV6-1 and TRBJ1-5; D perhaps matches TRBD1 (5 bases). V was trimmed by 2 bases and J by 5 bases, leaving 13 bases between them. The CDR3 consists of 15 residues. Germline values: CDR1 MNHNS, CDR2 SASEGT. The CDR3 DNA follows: TGTGCCAGCAGTGAACAGGGATGGGTGTATCAGCCCCAGCATTTT. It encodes CASSEQGWVYQPQHF.